Below are 7 T cell receptor beta chains sequenced from a single sample in a study of cytomegalovirus exposure and HLA in healthy donors. A multiplex PCR was run with 60 Vbeta primers and 13 Jbeta primers. Produced via immunoSEQ multiplex PCR; TCRdb's table is partial and in-frame only. This sample has 130,000 to 150,000 clones, with 73% found just once. The sequenced sample was PBMCs. The source is a woman aged 18-29 years in good health and CMV-seronegative.

The V gene is TRBV5-1, the J gene TRBJ1-1; D not resolved. The length of the CDR3 is 15 residues. Trimming shortened V by 0 bases and J by 6 bases, and 15 bases separated the two germline ends. Germline V gene data show CDR1 as SGHRS and CDR2 as YFSETQ. The CDR3 bases are TGCGCCAGCAGCTTGGTTGTGGGAGGCGGACCTGAAGCTTTCTTT. Amino acids: CASSLVVGGGPEAFF.

This chain uses TRBV18 with TRBJ2-1; D unresolved. From germline, CDR1 is KGHSH and CDR2 LQKENI. This CDR3 comprises 15 residues. V lost 3 bases, J lost 6 bases, and 15 bases lay in between. This chain's CDR3 is CASSPLDRRGNEQFF. Written as DNA, the CDR3 is TGTGCCAGCTCACCGCTAGATAGGCGAGGCAATGAGCAGTTCTTC.

With respect to this clone: Germline is not matched at one junction end, which may reflect a read error. The V call is TRBV7-9, the J call TRBJ2-1, with 13 bases aligning to TRBD2. This CDR3 is 15 amino acids long. Germline V gene lookup returns CDR1 SEHNR and CDR2 FQNEAQ (reference sequence). The CDR3 sequence: CSSSQLAGGHYEQFF. DNA for the CDR3: TGTTCCAGCAGCCAACTAGCGGGGGGGCATTACGAGCAGTTCTTC.

The chain combines TRBV5-1 with TRBJ2-2; 9 nucleotides match TRBD1. Trimming removed 2 bases from V and 7 bases from J; junction bases left unmatched: 9. CDR3 size: 16 residues. Germline V lookup: CDR1 SGHRS, CDR2 YFSETQ. The CDR3 nucleotides are TGCGCCAGCAGCTTCGCGGACAGGGGACTTGTCGGGGAGCTGTTTTTT. Protein sequence: CASSFADRGLVGELFF.

This clone has a handful of counts. The chain uses TRBV7-6 and TRBJ1-5; TRBD1 aligns across 7 bases. The CDR3 is 15 residues long. The germline V gene has CDR1 SGHVS and CDR2 FNYEAQ. Losses at the gene ends were 1 base for V and 4 bases for J; bases not matched to a gene: 4. DNA for the CDR3: TGTGCCAGCAGCTTAGGGACAGGACCTAATCAGCCCCAGCATTTT. This sequence encodes CASSLGTGPNQPQHF.

DNA of the CDR3: TGTGCCAGCTGGGGGGGGACCTACGAGCAGTACTTC. This gives the protein CASWGGTYEQYF. The rearrangement uses TRBV28 and TRBJ2-7; TRBD2 aligns across 7 bases. Germline V gene sequence: CDR1 MDHEN, CDR2 SYDVKM. V shed 8 bases and J 2 bases; nucleotides not matched to a gene: 3. The CDR3 extends over 12 amino acids. Using reference TRBV28 and TRBJ2-7 for the parts outside the CDR3, the full variable domain is DVKVTQSSRYLVKRTGEKVFLECVQDMDHENMFWYRQDPGLGLRLIYFSYDVKMKEKGDIPEGYSVSREKKERFSLILESASTNQTSMYLCASWGGTYEQYFGPGTRLTVT.

The gene calls are TRBV20-1 and TRBJ2-7; TRBD1 might be the D (5 bases). CDR1 and CDR2 from the germline V gene are DFQATT and SNEGSKA (reference sequence). V lost 3 bases and J lost 2, with 5 bases in between. CDR3 length: 11 amino acids. The CDR3 DNA follows: TGCAGTGCTAGCAGGGCCTACGAGCAGTACTTC. The encoded protein is CSASRAYEQYF.